This record looks at one T cell receptor beta chain sequence and its context. The antigen this receptor binds is unknown. No qualities accompany the bases; no much larger clone lies one base away. This entry is derived from a study of blood T cell repertoires in COVID-19 (dated by TCRdb to 2020 to 2022). The study in broad terms: Samples covering the acute and convalescent phases of COVID-19 were provided by collaborators in the United States, Italy and Spain. The repertoires were made available in a free public database intended to serve as a resource for research on the immune response to SARS-CoV-2. The material from the prospective study consisted of cDNA or gDNA derived from T cells, B-cell-depleted T cells, or PBMCs. The samples were drawn from the first 160 participants of the ongoing ImmuneRACE study and from 1,254 subjects provided by 6 global collaborators. Nearly every sample came with metadata listing a de-identified subject ID, COVID-19 status, age in years and sex. Where HLA class I and class II types were available, the types were taken from metadata supplied by the sample provider, not from assay-based typing. Subjects who had been exposed to COVID-19, were actively infected with it, or had recovered from it provided the deeply sampled blood TCRbeta repertoires that made up the dataset. Overall study outcomes, separate from this receptor: The quantity of clinical and demographic metadata differed by source and by participant and was supplied without curation.

TCRbeta CDR3 regions were amplified from genomic DNA using the immunoSEQ Assay, a bias-controlled multiplex PCR. From the authors' description of their analysis: The number of nucleated cells in each sample was estimated by amplification of reference gene primers within the assay. To quantify the absolute abundance of each unique TCRbeta CDR3 rearrangement, sequence reads were collapsed and filtered. For each sample, productive Simpson clonality was calculated by taking the square root of Simpson's diversity index across productive rearrangements. Held by TCRdb, this immuneACCESS table contains in-frame sequences only and omits some clones. Under half of the omission traces to an unresolved V gene where checked; the cause of the rest is unknown. The V and J calls and clone size were taken over from that table, and D and trimming were inferred from the DNA. Recorded for this sample are fewer than 300,000 clones; just over 85% of them occurred a single time. The top ten hold 11% of the sample.

Trimming accounts for 6 bases at V and 4 bases at J, while the number of junction bases matched to no gene is 10. The CDR3, from cysteine to phenylalanine, totals 16 residues. The CDR3 DNA has 48 bases and is translated from base 1. CDR1 KGHSH and CDR2 LQKENI are derived from the germline V gene. In Seattle, one collaborating source enrolled patients while the infection was active and tracked those patients longitudinally over the course of disease. The collaborating institutions used their own protocols to collect whole blood in K2EDTA tubes. For TCRbeta analysis, collaborator samples were shipped as frozen whole blood, as isolated PBMCs, or as DNA extracted from either sample type.

The sequence came from a man between 50 and 59 years old with COVID-19, enrolled during active disease. The chain links TRBV18 with TRBJ2-2, with TRBD1 matching 8 junction bases. Sequenced material: peripheral blood. The DNA sequence reads TGTGCCAGCTCTCCCTATCCGACAGGGGTCACCGGGGAGCTGTTTTTT. Its product reads: CASSPYPTGVTGELFF. With the rest looked up from the reference TRBV18 and TRBJ2-2 genes rather than sequenced, the full variable domain is NAGVMQNPRHLVRRRGQEARLRCSPMKGHSHVYWYRQLPEEGLKFMVYLQKENIIDESGMPKERFSAEFPKEGPSILRIQQVVRGDSAAYFCASSPYPTGVTGELFFGEGSRLTVL.